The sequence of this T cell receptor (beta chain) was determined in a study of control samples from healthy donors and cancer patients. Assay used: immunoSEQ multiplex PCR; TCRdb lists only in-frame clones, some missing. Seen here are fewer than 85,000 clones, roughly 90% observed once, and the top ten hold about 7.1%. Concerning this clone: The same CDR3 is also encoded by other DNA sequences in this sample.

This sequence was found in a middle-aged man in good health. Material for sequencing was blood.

CDR3 in DNA: TGCGCCAGCAGCTTCATTGAGGACTACGAGCAGTACTTC. This gives the protein CASSFIEDYEQYF. The V and J genes are TRBV5-1 and TRBJ2-7; D not certain. V was pared by 2 bases and J by 3 bases, with 9 bases between. Germline CDR1 reads SGHRS; CDR2 reads YFSETQ. The CDR3 is 13 residues long.